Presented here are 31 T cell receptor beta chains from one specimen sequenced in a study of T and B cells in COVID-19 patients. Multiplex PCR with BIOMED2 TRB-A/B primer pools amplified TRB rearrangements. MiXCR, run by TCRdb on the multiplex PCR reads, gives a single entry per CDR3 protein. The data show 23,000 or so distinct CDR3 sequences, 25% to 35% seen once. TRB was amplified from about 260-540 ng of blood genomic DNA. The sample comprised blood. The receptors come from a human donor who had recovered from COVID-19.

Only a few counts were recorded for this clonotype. CDR3 nucleotides: TGTGCCAGCAGCCCGAGCGCGGGGAAACCTAACAATGAGCAGTTCTTC. This translates into CASSPSAGKPNNEQFF. The chain couples TRBV12-3 or TRBV12-4 to TRBJ2-1, with D tentatively TRBD2 (6 bases). The CDR3 contains 16 residues. V lost 6 bases and J 5 bases, leaving 20 bases between the germline ends.

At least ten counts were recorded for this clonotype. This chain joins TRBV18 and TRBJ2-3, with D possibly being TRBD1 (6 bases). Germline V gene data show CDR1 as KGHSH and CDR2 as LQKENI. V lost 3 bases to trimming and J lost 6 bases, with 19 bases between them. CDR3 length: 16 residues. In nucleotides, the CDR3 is TGTGCCAGCTCACCCCTTGGACACACAGGGTACGATACGCAGTATTTT. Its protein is CASSPLGHTGYDTQYF.

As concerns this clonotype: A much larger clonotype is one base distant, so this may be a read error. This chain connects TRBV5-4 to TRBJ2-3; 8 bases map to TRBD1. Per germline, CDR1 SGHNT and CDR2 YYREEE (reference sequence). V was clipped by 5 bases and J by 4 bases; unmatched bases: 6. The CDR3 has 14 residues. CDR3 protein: CASRNDRGSDTQYF. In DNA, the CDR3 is TGTGCCAGCAGGAATGACAGGGGCTCAGATACGCAGTATTTT.

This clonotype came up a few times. The CDR3 coding sequence is TGCGCCAGCAGCCAAGAGACGGGTAGCGGGAGAGAGACCCAGTACTTC. It is translated as CASSQETGSGRETQYF. The V call is TRBV4-1, the J call TRBJ2-5; TRBD2 aligns across 9 bases. CDR1 is MGHRA, CDR2 YSYEKL, per germline. J lost 4 bases, V lost 0 bases, and 6 bases had no gene match. This CDR3 has 16 amino acids.

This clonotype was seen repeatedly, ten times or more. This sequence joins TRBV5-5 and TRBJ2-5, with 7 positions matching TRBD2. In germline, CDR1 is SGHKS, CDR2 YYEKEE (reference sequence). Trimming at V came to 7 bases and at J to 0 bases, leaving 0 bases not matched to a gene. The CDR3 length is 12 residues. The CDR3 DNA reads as TGTGCCAGCGGACTAGACCAAGAGACCCAGTACTTC. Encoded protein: CASGLDQETQYF.

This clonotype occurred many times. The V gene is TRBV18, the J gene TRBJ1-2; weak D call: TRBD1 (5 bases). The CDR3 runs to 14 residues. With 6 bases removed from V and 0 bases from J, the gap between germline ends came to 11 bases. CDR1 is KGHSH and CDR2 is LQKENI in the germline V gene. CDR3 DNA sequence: TGTGCCAGCTCCGACAGCCAGACTAACTATGGCTACACCTTC. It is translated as CASSDSQTNYGYTF.

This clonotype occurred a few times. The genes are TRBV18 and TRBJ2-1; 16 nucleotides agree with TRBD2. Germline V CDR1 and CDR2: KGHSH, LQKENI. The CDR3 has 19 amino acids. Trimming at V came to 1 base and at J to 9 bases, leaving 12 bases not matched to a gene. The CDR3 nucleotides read TGTGCCAGCTCACCACGAGGGACTAGCGGGGGGGCTTCTACGGGTGAGCAGTTCTTC. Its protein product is CASSPRGTSGGASTGEQFF.

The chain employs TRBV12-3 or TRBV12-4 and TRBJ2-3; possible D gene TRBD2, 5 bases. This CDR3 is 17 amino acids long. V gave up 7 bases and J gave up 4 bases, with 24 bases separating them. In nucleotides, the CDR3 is TGTGCCAGCACCTTCTTAGGGCGAGGACTTAAGGCAGATACGCAGTATTTT. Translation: CASTFLGRGLKADTQYF.

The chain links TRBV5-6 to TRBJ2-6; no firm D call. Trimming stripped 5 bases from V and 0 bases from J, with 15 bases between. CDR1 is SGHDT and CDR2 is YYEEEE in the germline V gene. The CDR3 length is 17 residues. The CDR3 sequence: CASSRLPTFSGANVLTF. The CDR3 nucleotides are TGTGCCAGCAGTCGGCTACCGACCTTCTCTGGGGCCAACGTCCTGACTTTC.

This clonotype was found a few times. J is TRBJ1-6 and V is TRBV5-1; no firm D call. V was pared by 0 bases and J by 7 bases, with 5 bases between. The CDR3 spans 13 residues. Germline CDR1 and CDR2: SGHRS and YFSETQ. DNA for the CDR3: TGCGCCAGCAGCTTGGTGGGGAATTCACCCCTCCACTTT. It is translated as CASSLVGNSPLHF.

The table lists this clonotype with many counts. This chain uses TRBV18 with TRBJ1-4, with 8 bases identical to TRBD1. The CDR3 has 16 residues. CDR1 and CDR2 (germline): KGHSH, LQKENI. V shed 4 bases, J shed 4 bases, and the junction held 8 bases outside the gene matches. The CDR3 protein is CASSRGQGADNEKLFF. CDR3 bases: TGTGCCAGCTCACGTGGACAGGGCGCTGATAATGAAAAACTGTTTTTT. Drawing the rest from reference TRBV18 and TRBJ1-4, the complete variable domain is NAGVMQNPRHLVRRRGQEARLRCSPMKGHSHVYWYRQLPEEGLKFMVYLQKENIIDESGMPKERFSAEFPKEGPSILRIQQVVRGDSAAYFCASSRGQGADNEKLFFGSGTQLSVL.

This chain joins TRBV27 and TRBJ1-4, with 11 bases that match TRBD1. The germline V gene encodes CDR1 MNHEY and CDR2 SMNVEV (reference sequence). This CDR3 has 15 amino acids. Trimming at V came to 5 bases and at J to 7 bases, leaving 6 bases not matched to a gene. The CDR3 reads CASSRSDRGLEKLFF. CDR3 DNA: TGTGCCAGCAGTCGCTCGGACAGGGGGCTTGAAAAACTGTTTTTT.

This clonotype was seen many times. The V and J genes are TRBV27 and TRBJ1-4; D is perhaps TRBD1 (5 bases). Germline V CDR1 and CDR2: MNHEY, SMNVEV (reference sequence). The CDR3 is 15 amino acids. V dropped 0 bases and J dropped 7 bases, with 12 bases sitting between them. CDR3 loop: CASSLSWTRGEKLFF. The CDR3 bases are TGTGCCAGCAGTTTATCCTGGACACGGGGTGAAAAACTGTTTTTT.

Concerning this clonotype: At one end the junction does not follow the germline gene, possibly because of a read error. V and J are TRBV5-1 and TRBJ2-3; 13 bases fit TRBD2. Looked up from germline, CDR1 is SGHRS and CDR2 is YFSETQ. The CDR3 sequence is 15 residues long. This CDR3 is CASSLLAGGPDTQYF. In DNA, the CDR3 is TGTGCCAGCAGCTTACTAGCGGGGGGGCCAGATACGCAGTATTTT.

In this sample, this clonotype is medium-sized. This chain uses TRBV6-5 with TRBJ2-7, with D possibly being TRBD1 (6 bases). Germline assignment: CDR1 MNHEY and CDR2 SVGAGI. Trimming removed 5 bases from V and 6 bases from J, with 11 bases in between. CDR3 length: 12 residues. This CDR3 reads CASSQQGAEQYF. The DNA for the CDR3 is TGTGCCAGCAGTCAACAGGGAGCCGAGCAGTACTTC.

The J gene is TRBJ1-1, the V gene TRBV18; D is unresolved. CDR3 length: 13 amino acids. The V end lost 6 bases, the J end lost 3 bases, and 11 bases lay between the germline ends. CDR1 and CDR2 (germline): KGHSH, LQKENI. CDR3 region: CASSPILDTEAFF. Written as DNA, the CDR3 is TGTGCCAGCTCTCCCATTCTTGACACTGAAGCTTTCTTT.

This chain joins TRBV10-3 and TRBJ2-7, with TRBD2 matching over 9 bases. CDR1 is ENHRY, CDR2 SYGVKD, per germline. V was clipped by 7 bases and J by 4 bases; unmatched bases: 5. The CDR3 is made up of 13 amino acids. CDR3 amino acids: CAINSLAGYEQYF. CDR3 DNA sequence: TGTGCCATCAACAGCCTAGCGGGGTACGAGCAGTACTTC.

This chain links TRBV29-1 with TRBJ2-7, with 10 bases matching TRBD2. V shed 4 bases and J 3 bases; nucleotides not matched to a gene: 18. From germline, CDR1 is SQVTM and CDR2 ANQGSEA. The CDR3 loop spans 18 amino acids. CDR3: CSVAGPRTERGGLYEQYF. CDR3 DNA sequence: TGCAGCGTTGCTGGGCCGAGGACCGAGCGGGGGGGCCTCTACGAGCAGTACTTC.

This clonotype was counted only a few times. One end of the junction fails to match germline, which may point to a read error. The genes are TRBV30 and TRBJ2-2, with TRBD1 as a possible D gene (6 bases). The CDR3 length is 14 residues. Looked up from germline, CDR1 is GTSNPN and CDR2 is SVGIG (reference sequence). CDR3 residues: CARSALQGVGELFF. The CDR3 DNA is TGTGCCAGGAGTGCCCTACAGGGAGTCGGGGAGCTGTTTTTT. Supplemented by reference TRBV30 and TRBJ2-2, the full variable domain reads SQTIHQWPATLVQPVGSPLSLECTVEGTSNPNLYWYRQAAGRGLQLLFYSVGIGQISSEVPQNLSASRPQDRQFILSSKKLLLSDSGFYLCARSALQGVGELFFGEGSRLTVL.

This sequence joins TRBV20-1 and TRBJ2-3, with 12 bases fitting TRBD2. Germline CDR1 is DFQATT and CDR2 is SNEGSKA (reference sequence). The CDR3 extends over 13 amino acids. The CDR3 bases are TGCACCTCTAGCGGGGGGGCCCCAGATACGCAGTATTTT. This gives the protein CTSSGGAPDTQYF.

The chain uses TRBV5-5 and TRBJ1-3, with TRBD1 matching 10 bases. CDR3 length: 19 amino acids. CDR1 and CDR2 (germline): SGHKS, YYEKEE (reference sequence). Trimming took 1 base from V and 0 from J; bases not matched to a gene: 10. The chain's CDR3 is CASSLLGTGDSYSGNTIYF. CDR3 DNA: TGTGCCAGCAGCTTGCTTGGGACAGGGGACTCCTACTCTGGAAACACCATATATTTT.

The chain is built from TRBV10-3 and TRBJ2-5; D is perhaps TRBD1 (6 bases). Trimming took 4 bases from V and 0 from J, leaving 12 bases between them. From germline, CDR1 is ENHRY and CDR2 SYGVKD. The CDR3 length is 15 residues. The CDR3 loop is CAISGVRGDQETQYF. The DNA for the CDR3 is TGTGCCATCAGTGGGGTCAGGGGCGACCAAGAGACCCAGTACTTC.

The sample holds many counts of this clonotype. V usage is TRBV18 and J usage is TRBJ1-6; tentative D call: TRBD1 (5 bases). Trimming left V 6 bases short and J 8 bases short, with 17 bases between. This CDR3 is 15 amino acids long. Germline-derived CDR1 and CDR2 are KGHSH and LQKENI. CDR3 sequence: CASSPELGEYSPLHF. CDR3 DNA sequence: TGTGCCAGCTCCCCAGAACTGGGGGAATATTCACCCCTCCACTTT.

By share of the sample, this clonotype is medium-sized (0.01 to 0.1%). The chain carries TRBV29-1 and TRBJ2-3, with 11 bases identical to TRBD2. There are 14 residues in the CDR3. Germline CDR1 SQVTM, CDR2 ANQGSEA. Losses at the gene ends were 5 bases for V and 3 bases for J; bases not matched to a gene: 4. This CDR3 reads CSVSSGGTTDTQYF. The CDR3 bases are TGCAGCGTTTCTAGCGGGGGGACAACAGATACGCAGTATTTT.

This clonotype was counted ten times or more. CDR3 region: CASSSGRLAGFNEQFF. DNA for the CDR3: TGTGCCAGCAGTTCTGGGAGACTAGCGGGGTTCAATGAGCAGTTCTTC. The chain is built from TRBV27 and TRBJ2-1, with TRBD2 matching 11 bases. V lost 4 bases and J lost 6; bases outside the gene matches: 8. In germline, CDR1 is MNHEY, CDR2 SMNVEV (reference sequence). The CDR3 is 16 amino acids.

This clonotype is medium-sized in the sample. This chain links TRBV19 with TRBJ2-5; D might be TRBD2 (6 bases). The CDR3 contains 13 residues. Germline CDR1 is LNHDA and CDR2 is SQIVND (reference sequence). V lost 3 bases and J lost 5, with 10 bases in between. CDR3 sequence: CASSITGRETQYF. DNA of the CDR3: TGTGCCAGTAGTATTACGGGGAGGGAGACCCAGTACTTC.

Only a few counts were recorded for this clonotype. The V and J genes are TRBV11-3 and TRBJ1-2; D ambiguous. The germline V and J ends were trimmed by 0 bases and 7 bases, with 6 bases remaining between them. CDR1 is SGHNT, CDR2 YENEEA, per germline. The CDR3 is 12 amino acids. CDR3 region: CASSLEAAGYTF. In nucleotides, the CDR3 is TGTGCCAGCAGCTTAGAGGCGGCTGGCTACACCTTC.

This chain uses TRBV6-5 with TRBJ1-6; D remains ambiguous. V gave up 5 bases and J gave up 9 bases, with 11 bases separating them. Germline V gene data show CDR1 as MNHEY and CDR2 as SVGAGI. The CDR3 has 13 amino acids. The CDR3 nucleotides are TGTGCCAGCAGTCTGGTCAGGATTTCACCCCTCCACTTT. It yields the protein CASSLVRISPLHF.

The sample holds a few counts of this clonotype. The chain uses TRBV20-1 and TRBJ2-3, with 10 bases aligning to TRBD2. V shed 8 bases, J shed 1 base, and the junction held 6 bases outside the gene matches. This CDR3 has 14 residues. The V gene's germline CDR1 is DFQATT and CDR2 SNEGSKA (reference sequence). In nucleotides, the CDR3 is TGCAGTCAAAACCTAGCGGGGGGCACAGATACGCAGTATTTT. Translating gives CSQNLAGGTDTQYF.

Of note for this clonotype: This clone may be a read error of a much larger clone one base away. The CDR3 sequence: CSVLDIFDNEQFF. The CDR3 coding sequence is TGCAGCGTTCTGGACATTTTCGACAATGAGCAGTTCTTC. The rearrangement joins TRBV29-1 to TRBJ2-1; D is possibly TRBD1 (5 bases). Germline assignment: CDR1 SQVTM and CDR2 ANQGSEA. Trimming pared 5 bases from V and 5 bases from J, leaving 13 bases between. CDR3 length: 13 residues.

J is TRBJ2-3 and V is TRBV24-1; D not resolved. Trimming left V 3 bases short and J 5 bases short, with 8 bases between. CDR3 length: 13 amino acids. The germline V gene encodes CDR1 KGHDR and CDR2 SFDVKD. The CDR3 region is CATSDLPQDTQYF. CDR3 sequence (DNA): TGTGCCACCAGTGATCTGCCCCAAGATACGCAGTATTTT.